The 17 T cell receptor beta chains reported below all come from one sample, sequenced in a study of blood T cell repertoires in COVID-19. Assay: immunoSEQ multiplex PCR; the TCRdb copy retains only in-frame clones and omits some. This repertoire shows 96,000 or so clones, around 81% found once; its top ten account for 4% to 5.5%. The specimen sequenced was peripheral blood. The receptors shown here come from a man older than 75 with COVID-19, enrolled during active disease.

This chain links TRBV9 with TRBJ2-3; possibly TRBD1 for D (8 bases). Germline loops: CDR1 SGDLS, CDR2 YYNGEE. The CDR3 is 14 amino acids. V was cut by 2 bases and J by 4 bases, with 11 bases left in between. The CDR3 sequence: CASSVTGGADTQYF. The CDR3 coding sequence is TGTGCCAGCAGCGTTACAGGGGGGGCAGATACGCAGTATTTT.

The chain couples TRBV11-3 to TRBJ2-3; a possible D gene is TRBD1 (6 bases). This CDR3 is built from 13 residues. V was clipped by 5 bases and J by 1 base, with 7 bases between them. CDR1 and CDR2 (germline): SGHNT, YENEEA. The CDR3 loop reads CASSQGRTDTQYF. CDR3 DNA sequence: TGTGCCAGCAGCCAGGGGCGCACAGATACGCAGTATTTT.

This clone showed up just once. V usage is TRBV30 and J usage is TRBJ1-5, with a tentative D call TRBD1 (6 bases). V dropped 3 bases and J dropped 3 bases, with 9 bases sitting between them. The CDR3 spans 13 residues. Germline CDR1 GTSNPN, CDR2 SVGIG (reference sequence). The CDR3 nucleotides read TGTGCCTGGAGACAGGGAGCCAATCAGCCCCAGCATTTT. Its translation is CAWRQGANQPQHF.

The V gene is TRBV7-3, the J gene TRBJ2-1; 11 bases line up with TRBD2. From germline, CDR1 is SGHTA and CDR2 FQGTGA. The CDR3 totals 15 residues. Trimming took 3 bases from V and 4 from J; bases not matched to a gene: 2. For the CDR3, the DNA is TGTGCCAGCAGCTTTATAGCGGGAGGGTACAATGAGCAGTTCTTC. Translated, it gives CASSFIAGGYNEQFF.

The chain joins TRBV6-1 to TRBJ1-4; 8 positions match TRBD1. CDR1 is MNHNS and CDR2 is SASEGT in the germline V gene. The length of the CDR3 is 18 residues. Unmatched junction bases numbered 10, after V lost 4 bases and J lost 0 bases. The chain's CDR3 is CASSGGWDRFSTNEKLFF. DNA for the CDR3: TGTGCCAGCAGTGGAGGTTGGGACAGGTTTTCAACTAATGAAAAACTGTTTTTT.

This clone has only a few counts. The chain has TRBV4-3 and TRBJ1-2; 7 nucleotides match TRBD1. There are 13 residues in the CDR3. The V gene end was trimmed by 2 bases and the J gene end by 7 bases; junction bases not matched to a gene: 4. CDR1 is LGHNA and CDR2 is YSLEER in the germline V gene. CDR3 sequence reads: CASSQTGETGYTF. The CDR3 DNA reads as TGCGCCAGCAGCCAAACAGGGGAAACTGGCTACACCTTC.

This clone was seen more than once but under ten times. The chain combines TRBV12-3 or TRBV12-4 with TRBJ1-2; possibly TRBD1 for D (5 bases). Trimming removed 7 bases from V and 3 bases from J, with 12 bases in between. The CDR3 extends over 13 amino acids. CDR3: CASTLDMYYGYTF. For the CDR3, the DNA is TGTGCCAGCACCCTGGACATGTACTATGGCTACACCTTC.

V and J are TRBV18 and TRBJ2-3; 10 bases fit TRBD1. The CDR3 covers 15 residues. Germline V CDR1 and CDR2: KGHSH, LQKENI. The V and J ends lost 4 bases and 2 bases, in that order; junction bases with no gene match: 3. CDR3 nucleotide sequence: TGTGCCAGCTCACGACAGGGGGCCCCCACAGATACGCAGTATTTT. This encodes CASSRQGAPTDTQYF.

The genes are TRBV5-8 and TRBJ2-1, with 12 positions matching TRBD2. CDR3 size: 16 residues. V gave up 6 bases and J gave up 8 bases; unmatched junction bases: 12. Germline values: CDR1 SGHTS, CDR2 YDEGEE. In DNA form, the CDR3 reads TGTGCCAGCAATGTAAGGACTAGCGGGGTTGCGTATGAGCAGTTCTTC. The encoded protein is CASNVRTSGVAYEQFF.

The chain combines TRBV11-3 with TRBJ2-3; D unresolved. The germline gives CDR1 SGHNT, CDR2 YENEEA. V was pared by 5 bases and J by 1 base, with 10 bases between. The CDR3 runs 14 residues. CDR3 amino acids: CASSNTLGTDTQYF. In DNA form, the CDR3 reads TGTGCCAGCAGCAATACCCTAGGCACAGATACGCAGTATTTT.

For the CDR3, the DNA is TGTGCCTGGAGTGGGGCAGGGGGCGGTCAGCCCCAGCATTTT. The encoded protein is CAWSGAGGGQPQHF. The genes are TRBV30 and TRBJ1-5; 8 bases are shared with TRBD1. Unmatched junction bases numbered 5, after V lost 1 base and J lost 6 bases. CDR1 and CDR2 (germline): GTSNPN, SVGIG (reference sequence). The CDR3 runs 14 residues.

The sample holds a few counts of this clone. The chain links TRBV15 to TRBJ2-3; 7 nucleotides match TRBD2. The germline gives CDR1 LNHNV, CDR2 YYDKDF (reference sequence). The CDR3 totals 14 residues. V trimming: 1 base; J trimming: 4 bases; junction bases outside the gene matches: 2. The CDR3 bases are TGTGCCACCAGCAGAGGCGGGAGTTCAGATACGCAGTATTTT. Translating it yields CATSRGGSSDTQYF.

The chain's CDR3 is CASSLEQGFGQPQHF. Here the CDR3 DNA reads TGTGCCAGCAGCTTAGAACAGGGGTTCGGTCAGCCCCAGCATTTT. The chain couples TRBV7-8 to TRBJ1-5, with TRBD1 identical over 7 bases. Trimming at V came to 1 base and at J to 6 bases, leaving 6 bases not matched to a gene. This CDR3 region has 15 residues. The germline V gene has CDR1 SGHVS and CDR2 FQNEAQ.

CDR3 bases: TGTGCCAGCAGTTTCGGGACTAGCGGGGGGGATACGCAGTATTTT. It encodes CASSFGTSGGDTQYF. The J gene is TRBJ2-3, the V gene TRBV27; the match to TRBD2 covers 15 bases. V gave up 3 bases and J gave up 6 bases; unmatched junction bases: 1. The CDR3 is 15 residues long. CDR1 and CDR2 (germline): MNHEY, SMNVEV (reference sequence).

The chain joins TRBV2 to TRBJ2-1; 9 bases fit TRBD1. The CDR3 spans 14 residues. Germline V gene lookup returns CDR1 SNHLY and CDR2 FYNNEI. Unmatched junction bases numbered 7, after V lost 4 bases and J lost 9 bases. The CDR3 spells CASSATGGASEQFF. The CDR3 DNA follows: TGTGCCAGCAGTGCAACAGGGGGCGCGTCTGAGCAGTTCTTC.

The chain couples TRBV3-1 (or the pseudogene TRBV3-2) to TRBJ2-3; D might be TRBD2 (7 bases). This CDR3 contains 19 residues. From germline, CDR1 is LGHDT and CDR2 YNNKEL (reference sequence). Trimming removed 0 bases at V and 0 bases at J, with 19 bases between. The CDR3 DNA sequence: TGTGCCAGCAGCCAAGAAGGGGGGAAGCGGGGCCTTAGCACAGATACGCAGTATTTT. This codes for CASSQEGGKRGLSTDTQYF.

This clone was found a few times. V usage is TRBV3-1 (or the pseudogene TRBV3-2) and J usage is TRBJ2-7; the match to TRBD2 covers 9 bases. The V segment lost 8 bases and the J segment 5 bases; nucleotides outside the gene matches: 7. Germline V gene sequence: CDR1 LGHDT, CDR2 YNNKEL (reference sequence). This CDR3 has 13 amino acids. The CDR3 DNA is TGTGCCAGCCGGGCGGGAGGGGGCAACGAGCAGTACTTC. Its protein product is CASRAGGGNEQYF.